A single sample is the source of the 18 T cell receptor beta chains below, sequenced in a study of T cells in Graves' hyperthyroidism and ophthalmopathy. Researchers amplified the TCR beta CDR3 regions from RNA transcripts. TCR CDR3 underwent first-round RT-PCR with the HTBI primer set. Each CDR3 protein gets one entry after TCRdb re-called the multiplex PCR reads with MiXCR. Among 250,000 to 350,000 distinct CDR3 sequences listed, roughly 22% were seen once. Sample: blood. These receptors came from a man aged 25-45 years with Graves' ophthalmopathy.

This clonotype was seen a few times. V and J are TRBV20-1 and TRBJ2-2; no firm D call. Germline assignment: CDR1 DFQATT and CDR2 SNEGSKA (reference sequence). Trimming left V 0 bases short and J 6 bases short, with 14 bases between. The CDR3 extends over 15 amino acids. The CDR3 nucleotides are TGCAGTGCTAGAGAGTTGGGCAGGTCGTCCGGGGAGCTGTTTTTT. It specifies CSARELGRSSGELFF.

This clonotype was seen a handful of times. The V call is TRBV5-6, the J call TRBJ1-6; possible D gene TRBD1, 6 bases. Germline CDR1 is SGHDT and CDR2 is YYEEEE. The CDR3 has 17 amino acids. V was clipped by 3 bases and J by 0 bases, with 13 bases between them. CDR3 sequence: CASSWGHGSSYNSPLHF. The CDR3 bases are TGTGCCAGCAGCTGGGGACATGGGAGCTCCTATAATTCACCCCTCCACTTT.

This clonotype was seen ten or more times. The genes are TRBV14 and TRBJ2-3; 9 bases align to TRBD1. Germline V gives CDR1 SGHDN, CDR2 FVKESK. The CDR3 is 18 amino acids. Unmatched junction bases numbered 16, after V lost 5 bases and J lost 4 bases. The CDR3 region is CASSFSWGQGVGPDTQYF. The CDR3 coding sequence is TGTGCCAGCAGCTTCTCATGGGGACAGGGAGTGGGCCCAGATACGCAGTATTTT.

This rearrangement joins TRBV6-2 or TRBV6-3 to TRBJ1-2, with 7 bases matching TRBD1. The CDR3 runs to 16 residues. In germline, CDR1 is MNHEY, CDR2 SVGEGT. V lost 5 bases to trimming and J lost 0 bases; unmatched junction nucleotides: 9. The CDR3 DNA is TGTGCCAGCAGTCAATTCCGACAGGGAGCTAACTATGGCTACACCTTC. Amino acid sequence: CASSQFRQGANYGYTF.

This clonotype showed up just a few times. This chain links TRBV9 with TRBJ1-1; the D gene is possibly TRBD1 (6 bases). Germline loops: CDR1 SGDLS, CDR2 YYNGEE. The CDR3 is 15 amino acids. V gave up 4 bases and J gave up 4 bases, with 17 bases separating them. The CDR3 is CASSNPDRSITEAFF. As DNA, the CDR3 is TGTGCCAGCAGCAACCCAGACAGGTCGATCACTGAAGCTTTCTTT.

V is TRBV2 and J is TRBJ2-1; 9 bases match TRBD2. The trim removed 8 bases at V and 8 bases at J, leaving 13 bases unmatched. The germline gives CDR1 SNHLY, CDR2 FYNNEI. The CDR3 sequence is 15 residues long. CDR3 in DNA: TGTGCCAGCGCTGGTAGCGGGAGAGTTCCGGATGAGCAGTTCTTC. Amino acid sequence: CASAGSGRVPDEQFF.

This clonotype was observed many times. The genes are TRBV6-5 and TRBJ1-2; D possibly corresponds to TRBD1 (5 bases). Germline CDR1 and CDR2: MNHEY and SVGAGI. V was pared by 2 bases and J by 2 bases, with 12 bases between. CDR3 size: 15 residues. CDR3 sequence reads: CASSYGQGRNYGYTF. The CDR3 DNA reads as TGTGCCAGCAGTTACGGGCAGGGACGGAACTATGGCTACACCTTC.

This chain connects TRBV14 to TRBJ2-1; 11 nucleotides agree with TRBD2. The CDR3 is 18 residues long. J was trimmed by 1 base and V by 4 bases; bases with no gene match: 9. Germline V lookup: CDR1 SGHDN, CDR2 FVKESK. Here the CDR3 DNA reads TGTGCCAGCAGCCCAGGACAGACTAGCGGGATGTCCTACAATGAGCAGTTCTTC. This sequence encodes CASSPGQTSGMSYNEQFF.

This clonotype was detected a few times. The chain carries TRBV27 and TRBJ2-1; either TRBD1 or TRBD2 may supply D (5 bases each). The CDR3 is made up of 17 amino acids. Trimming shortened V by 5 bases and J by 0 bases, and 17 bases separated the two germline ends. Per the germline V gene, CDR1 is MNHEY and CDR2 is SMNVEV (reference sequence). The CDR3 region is CASSRRGPVSSYNEQFF. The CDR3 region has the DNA TGTGCCAGCAGTCGCCGGGGACCGGTTAGCTCCTACAATGAGCAGTTCTTC.

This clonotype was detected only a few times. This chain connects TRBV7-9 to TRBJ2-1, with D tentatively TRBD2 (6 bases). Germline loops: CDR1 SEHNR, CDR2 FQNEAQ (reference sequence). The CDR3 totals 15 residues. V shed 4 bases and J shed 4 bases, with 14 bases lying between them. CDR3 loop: CASSSTSGFYNEQFF. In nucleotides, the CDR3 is TGTGCCAGCAGCTCGACTAGTGGTTTTTACAATGAGCAGTTCTTC.

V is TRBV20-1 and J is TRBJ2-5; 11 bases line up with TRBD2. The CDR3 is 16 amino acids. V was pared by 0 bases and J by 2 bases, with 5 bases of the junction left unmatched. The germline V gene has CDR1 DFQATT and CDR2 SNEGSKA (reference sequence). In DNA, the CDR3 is TGCAGTGCTAGAGATGTGGGACTAGCGGTACAAGAGACCCAGTACTTC. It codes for CSARDVGLAVQETQYF.

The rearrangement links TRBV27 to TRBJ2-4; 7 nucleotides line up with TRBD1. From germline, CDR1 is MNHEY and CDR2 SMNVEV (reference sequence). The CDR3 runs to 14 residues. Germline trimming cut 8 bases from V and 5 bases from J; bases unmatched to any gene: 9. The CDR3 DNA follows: TGTGCCAGCTCTTTCACCGGGACAGAAAACATTCAGTACTTC. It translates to CASSFTGTENIQYF.

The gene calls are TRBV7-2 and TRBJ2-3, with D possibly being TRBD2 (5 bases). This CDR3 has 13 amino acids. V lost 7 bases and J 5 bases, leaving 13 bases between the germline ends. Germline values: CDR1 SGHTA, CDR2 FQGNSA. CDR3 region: CASIKMREDTQYF. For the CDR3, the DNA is TGTGCCAGCATCAAAATGAGGGAAGATACGCAGTATTTT.

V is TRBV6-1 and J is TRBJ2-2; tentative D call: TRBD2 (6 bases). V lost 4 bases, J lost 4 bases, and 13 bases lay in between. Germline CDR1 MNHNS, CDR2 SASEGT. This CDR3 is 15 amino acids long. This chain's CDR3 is CASSGLAMSTGELFF. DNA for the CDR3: TGTGCCAGCAGTGGCCTAGCGATGAGCACCGGGGAGCTGTTTTTT.

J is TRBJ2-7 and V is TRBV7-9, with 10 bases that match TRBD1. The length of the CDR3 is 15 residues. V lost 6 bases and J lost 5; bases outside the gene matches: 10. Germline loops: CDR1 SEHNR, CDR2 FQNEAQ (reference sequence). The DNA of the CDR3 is TGTGCCAGCAGGCATACAAGGGACAGGGGCAACGAGCAGTACTTC. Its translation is CASRHTRDRGNEQYF.

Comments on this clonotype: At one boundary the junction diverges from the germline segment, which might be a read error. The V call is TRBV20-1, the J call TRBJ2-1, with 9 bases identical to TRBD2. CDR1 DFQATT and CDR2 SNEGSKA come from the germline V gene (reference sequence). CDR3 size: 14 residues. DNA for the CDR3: TGCGGTGCTCCGACTAGCGGTGCCTACAATGAGCAGTTCTTC. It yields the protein CGAPTSGAYNEQFF.

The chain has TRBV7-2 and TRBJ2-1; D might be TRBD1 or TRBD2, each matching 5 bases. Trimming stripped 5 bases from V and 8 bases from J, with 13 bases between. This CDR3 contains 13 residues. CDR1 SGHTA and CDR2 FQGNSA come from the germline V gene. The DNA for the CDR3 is TGTGCCAGCAGCCGTTTGGGGGTCTATGAGCAGTTCTTC. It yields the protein CASSRLGVYEQFF.

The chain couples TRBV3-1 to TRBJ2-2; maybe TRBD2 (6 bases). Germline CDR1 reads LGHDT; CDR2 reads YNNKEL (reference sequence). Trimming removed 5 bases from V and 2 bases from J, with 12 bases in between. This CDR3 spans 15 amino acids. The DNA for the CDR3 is TGTGCCAGCAGCTTGGAGGGAGTAAACACCGGGGAGCTGTTTTTT. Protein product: CASSLEGVNTGELFF.